A single sample gave rise to the 22 T cell receptor beta chains below, sequenced in a study of blood T cell repertoires in COVID-19. Sequencing was performed with immunoSEQ multiplex PCR; in TCRdb, only in-frame clones are kept and a portion is missing. The sample records about 210,000 clones, roughly 88% being singletons. Specimen: peripheral blood. The receptors were sampled from a man aged 50 or older with active or convalescent COVID-19.

This chain uses TRBV18 with TRBJ2-5; a weak D match, TRBD1 (6 bases). V was shortened by 3 bases and J by 2 bases, with 16 bases between the two germline ends. This CDR3 contains 16 residues. Germline loops: CDR1 KGHSH, CDR2 LQKENI. CDR3 protein: CASSPPRAGAQETQYF. CDR3 in DNA: TGTGCCAGCTCACCCCCCCGGGCAGGGGCTCAAGAGACCCAGTACTTC.

This chain links TRBV6-1 with TRBJ2-5; 7 bases are a match to TRBD1. Unmatched junction bases numbered 10, after V lost 1 base and J lost 5 bases. Germline V gives CDR1 MNHNS, CDR2 SASEGT. This CDR3 has 16 amino acids. The CDR3 region is CASSEDWTGGAETQYF. The CDR3 DNA reads as TGTGCCAGCAGTGAAGACTGGACAGGAGGAGCGGAGACCCAGTACTTC.

The chain links TRBV5-1 to TRBJ2-7, with D tentatively TRBD2 (6 bases). V was cut by 4 bases and J by 2 bases, with 22 bases left in between. Germline CDR1 is SGHRS and CDR2 is YFSETQ. The CDR3 spans 17 residues. CDR3 sequence reads: CASSQRGGPLLTYEQYF. The CDR3 DNA reads as TGCGCCAGCAGCCAACGGGGAGGCCCCCTTTTAACCTACGAGCAGTACTTC.

V and J are TRBV10-3 and TRBJ2-5; 8 bases map to TRBD1. There are 15 residues in the CDR3. With V trimmed by 4 bases and J by 2 bases, 6 bases remained unmatched. The V gene's germline CDR1 is ENHRY and CDR2 SYGVKD. DNA of the CDR3: TGTGCCATCAGTGGCGGGACAGGTAGACAAGAGACCCAGTACTTC. It is translated as CAISGGTGRQETQYF.

V gene TRBV5-5 combines with J gene TRBJ2-7; 8 positions match TRBD1. CDR3 length: 16 residues. CDR1 is SGHKS, CDR2 YYEKEE, per germline (reference sequence). J was trimmed by 2 bases and V by 4 bases; bases with no gene match: 11. The CDR3 region has the DNA TGTGCCAGCAGCCTCAGGGGGGCAGGGGGCCCCTACGAGCAGTACTTC. Its protein is CASSLRGAGGPYEQYF. The whole variable domain, filled in from reference TRBV5-5 and TRBJ2-7, reads DAGVTQSPTHLIKTRGQQVTLRCSPISGHKSVSWYQQVLGQGPQFIFQYYEKEERGRGNFPDRFSARQFPNYSSELNVNALLLGDSALYLCASSLRGAGGPYEQYFGPGTRLTVT.

This clone has more than one count but fewer than ten. The V and J genes are TRBV3-1 (or the pseudogene TRBV3-2) and TRBJ1-1; the D is unclear. The CDR3 contains 15 residues. The germline V gene encodes CDR1 LGHDT and CDR2 YNNKEL (reference sequence). V was clipped by 0 bases and J by 5 bases, with 13 bases between them. The CDR3 loop reads CASSQDLGLRTEAFF. As DNA, the CDR3 is TGTGCCAGCAGCCAAGATTTGGGCTTAAGGACTGAAGCTTTCTTT.

V is TRBV7-9 and J is TRBJ2-3; TRBD1 aligns across 8 bases. Germline V CDR1 and CDR2: SEHNR, FQNEAQ (reference sequence). The V and J ends lost 3 bases and 4 bases, in that order; junction bases with no gene match: 3. This CDR3 comprises 14 residues. This chain's CDR3 is CASSFGGQADTQYF. The CDR3 DNA reads TGTGCCAGCAGCTTCGGGGGACAGGCAGATACGCAGTATTTT. The entire variable domain, with the rest obtained from reference TRBV7-9 and TRBJ2-3, is as follows: DTGVSQNPRHKITKRGQNVTFRCDPISEHNRLYWYRQTLGQGPEFLTYFQNEAQLEKSRLLSDRFSAERPKGSFSTLEIQRTEQGDSAMYLCASSFGGQADTQYFGPGTRLTVL.

The rearrangement uses TRBV11-1 and TRBJ2-7, with 8 bases that match TRBD1. This CDR3 is built from 13 residues. Germline trimming cut 5 bases from V and 6 bases from J; bases unmatched to any gene: 6. Germline loops: CDR1 SGHAT, CDR2 FQDESV (reference sequence). This CDR3 reads CASSPRTGFEQYF. DNA of the CDR3: TGTGCCAGCAGCCCAAGGACAGGGTTCGAGCAGTACTTC. The full variable domain, in which reference TRBV11-1 and TRBJ2-7 provide the parts outside the CDR3, is EAEVAQSPRYKITEKSQAVAFWCDPISGHATLYWYRQILGQGPELLVQFQDESVVDDSQLPKDRFSAERLKGVDSTLKIQPAELGDSAMYLCASSPRTGFEQYFGPGTRLTVT.

In DNA form, the CDR3 reads TGCGCCAGCAGCCAAGAGGCAGGAATTCTTATGAACACTGAAGCTTTCTTT. This translates into CASSQEAGILMNTEAFF. The chain joins TRBV4-1 to TRBJ1-1; D gene uncertain. From germline, CDR1 is MGHRA and CDR2 YSYEKL. The CDR3 covers 17 residues. Trimming shortened V by 0 bases and J by 0 bases, and 14 bases separated the two germline ends.

The rearrangement uses TRBV5-1 and TRBJ2-5; TRBD2 matches at 12 bases. Trimming removed 1 base from V and 7 bases from J; junction bases left unmatched: 8. This CDR3 has 16 residues. Germline-derived CDR1 and CDR2 are SGHRS and YFSETQ. The CDR3 nucleotides read TGCGCCAGCAGCTTGATGACTAGCGGGAGTGGCAGGACCCAGTACTTC. This sequence encodes CASSLMTSGSGRTQYF.

The chain combines TRBV7-2 with TRBJ2-7, with TRBD1 matching 7 bases. V trimming: 5 bases; J trimming: 7 bases; junction bases outside the gene matches: 8. This CDR3 comprises 13 residues. Per germline, CDR1 SGHTA and CDR2 FQGNSA. The CDR3 protein is CASSRGRNREQYF. The CDR3 coding sequence is TGTGCCAGCAGCAGGGGGCGTAACCGGGAGCAGTACTTC.

J is TRBJ1-1 and V is TRBV13; 9 bases are shared with TRBD1. This CDR3 region has 14 residues. V shed 7 bases and J 4 bases; nucleotides not matched to a gene: 7. The germline gives CDR1 PRHDT, CDR2 FYEKMQ (reference sequence). The CDR3 DNA reads TGTGCCAGCATCCCCGGGACAGGGATCACTGAAGCTTTCTTT. Protein sequence: CASIPGTGITEAFF. Using reference TRBV13 and TRBJ1-1 for the parts outside the CDR3, the full variable domain is AAGVIQSPRHLIKEKRETATLKCYPIPRHDTVYWYQQGPGQDPQFLISFYEKMQSDKGSIPDRFSAQQFSDYHSELNMSSLELGDSALYFCASIPGTGITEAFFGQGTRLTVV.

This rearrangement joins TRBV29-1 to TRBJ2-5; D call uncertain. V was shortened by 6 bases and J by 2 bases, with 10 bases between the two germline ends. Germline V lookup: CDR1 SQVTM, CDR2 ANQGSEA. The CDR3 runs to 12 residues. CDR3 in amino acids: CSVTQDQETQYF. DNA for the CDR3: TGCAGCGTCACACAAGATCAAGAGACCCAGTACTTC. The whole variable domain, remainder taken from reference TRBV29-1 and TRBJ2-5, is SAVISQKPSRDICQRGTSLTIQCQVDSQVTMMFWYRQQPGQSLTLIATANQGSEATYESGFVIDKFPISRPNLTFSTLTVSNMSPEDSSIYLCSVTQDQETQYFGPGTRLLVL.

The count of this clone is one. This rearrangement joins TRBV3-1 (or the pseudogene TRBV3-2) to TRBJ1-2, with a tentative D call TRBD1 (6 bases). This CDR3 is 15 amino acids long. Germline assignment: CDR1 LGHDT and CDR2 YNNKEL (reference sequence). The V gene lost 1 base and the J gene lost 2 bases, with 11 bases spanning the gap. CDR3 nucleotide sequence: TGTGCCAGCAGCCAAGGGACAGCCGCCAACTATGGCTACACCTTC. It translates to CASSQGTAANYGYTF.

The genes are TRBV6-2 or TRBV6-3 and TRBJ1-1, with 8 bases fitting TRBD1. Per germline, CDR1 MNHEY and CDR2 SVGEGT. The CDR3 covers 15 residues. The trim removed 2 bases at V and 2 bases at J, leaving 4 bases unmatched. The CDR3 DNA reads as TGTGCCAGCAGTTACCGGACAGGGAGCAACACTGAAGCTTTCTTT. Protein product: CASSYRTGSNTEAFF.

With respect to this clone: Other DNA sequences in the same sample also yield this CDR3. The chain carries TRBV18 and TRBJ1-4, with 8 bases lining up with TRBD1. This CDR3 comprises 15 residues. V was pared by 6 bases and J by 2 bases, with 5 bases of the junction left unmatched. Germline CDR1 reads KGHSH; CDR2 reads LQKENI. The CDR3 here is CASSPQGATNEKLFF. CDR3 in DNA: TGTGCCAGCTCTCCGCAGGGGGCGACTAATGAAAAACTGTTTTTT. Drawing the rest from reference TRBV18 and TRBJ1-4, the complete variable domain is NAGVMQNPRHLVRRRGQEARLRCSPMKGHSHVYWYRQLPEEGLKFMVYLQKENIIDESGMPKERFSAEFPKEGPSILRIQQVVRGDSAAYFCASSPQGATNEKLFFGSGTQLSVL.

This clone appeared a few times. This chain links TRBV7-9 with TRBJ2-7, with 7 nucleotides matching TRBD2. The length of the CDR3 is 15 residues. V gave up 5 bases and J gave up 7 bases; unmatched junction bases: 14. The germline V gene has CDR1 SEHNR and CDR2 FQNEAQ (reference sequence). CDR3 loop: CASSRMSAGEDEQYF. DNA for the CDR3: TGTGCCAGCAGCCGCATGAGCGCGGGAGAGGATGAGCAGTACTTC.

The J gene is TRBJ2-2, the V gene TRBV19; TRBD1 matches 9 bases. This CDR3 contains 15 residues. With V trimmed by 6 bases and J by 6 bases, 8 bases remained unmatched. Germline lookup yields CDR1 LNHDA and CDR2 SQIVND (reference sequence). The CDR3 region has the DNA TGTGCCAGTAGAGCTACAGGGGGCGCCCCCGGGGAGCTGTTTTTT. Translated, it gives CASRATGGAPGELFF.

This chain connects TRBV4-1 to TRBJ2-3, with a possible D match to TRBD1 (5 bases). CDR3 length equals 14 residues. The V gene's germline CDR1 is MGHRA and CDR2 YSYEKL. V dropped 0 bases and J dropped 5 bases, with 9 bases sitting between them. The CDR3 loop is CASSQDLRGDTQYF. CDR3 sequence (DNA): TGCGCCAGCAGCCAAGATTTAAGGGGAGATACGCAGTATTTT.

Comment on this clone: The junction does not match germline at one end; this may be a read error. This chain connects TRBV9 to TRBJ2-5, with 10 bases aligning to TRBD2. The V gene's germline CDR1 is SGDLS and CDR2 YYNGEE. The CDR3 runs to 17 residues. CDR3 amino acids: CASSVGGLAGDQEAQYF. In nucleotides, the CDR3 is TGTGCCAGCAGCGTAGGTGGGCTAGCGGGAGACCAAGAGGCCCAGTACTTC.

The CDR3 loop is CASSLGTFTDTQYF. The CDR3 nucleotides read TGCGCCAGCAGCTTGGGGACTTTTACAGATACGCAGTATTTT. The rearrangement uses TRBV5-1 and TRBJ2-3; D is possibly TRBD2 (5 bases). V lost 0 bases, J lost 3 bases, and 8 bases lay in between. CDR3 length: 14 amino acids. Germline CDR1 and CDR2: SGHRS and YFSETQ.

The J gene is TRBJ2-3, the V gene TRBV15; possibly TRBD1 for D (6 bases). Per germline, CDR1 LNHNV and CDR2 YYDKDF (reference sequence). V lost 3 bases to trimming and J lost 4 bases, with 17 bases between them. The CDR3 has 16 amino acids. CDR3 nucleotides: TGTGCCACCAGCAGTTCCCGGACAGAGCCTTCAGATACGCAGTATTTT. Translation gives CATSSSRTEPSDTQYF.